The present T cell receptor beta chain was sequenced within a study of T-cell reconstitution after alpha-beta-depleted transplantation in children. Study-wide results and caveats: Fresh T-cell production supplied most of the T-cell counts and diversity seen one year after transplant. Several hundred expanded graft clones reportedly gave rise to the alpha-beta T cells present about two months after transplant.

This clonotype was counted a few times. Its antigen remains unknown. Germline lookup yields CDR1 SGHAT and CDR2 FQDESV (reference sequence). The CDR3 is made up of 21 amino acids. V gave up 5 bases and J gave up 2 bases; unmatched junction bases: 23. Unique molecular identifiers tagged the TCRbeta library. Each CDR3 protein gets one entry after TCRdb re-called the PCR reads with MiXCR. Of just under 350,000 distinct CDR3 sequences listed, under 20% are singletons. The sequence was obtained from a male patient aged 2-9 years who had a stem cell transplant for acute lymphoblastic leukemia, so the T cells may come from the graft donor. The chain is built from TRBV11-1 and TRBJ2-2; 7 bases are a match to TRBD2. The sample was PBMCs, mostly from graft donor cells, taken 360 days after TCRalphabeta/CD19-depleted stem cell transplant. In DNA form, the CDR3 reads TGTGCCAGCAGCCAAGAGTGGTGGCCTAGCGGCCGGAAAATAAACACCGGGGAGCTGTTTTTT. Encoded protein: CASSQEWWPSGRKINTGELFF.